The 8 T cell receptor beta chains given below trace back to one sample, sequenced in a study of shared clonotypes between healthy human individuals. The table came from immunoSEQ multiplex PCR; TCRdb's copy has only in-frame clones and leaves some out. The sample gives around 100,000 clones, about two thirds of which show up once; over 35% is in the top ten. The sample taken for sequencing was memory CD8+ T cells sorted from blood. The subset here: CD45RO+ cells pooled with CCR7-negative TemRA cells. The receptors originated from a man under 40 in good health.

This chain uses TRBV7-3 with TRBJ2-1; 9 bases align to TRBD1. From germline, CDR1 is SGHTA and CDR2 FQGTGA. CDR3 length: 15 amino acids. With 0 bases clipped from V and 5 bases from J, the junction kept 2 bases outside the gene matches. The CDR3 DNA reads as TGTGCCAGCAGCTTAACTGGACAGGGGAACAATGAGCAGTTCTTC. This codes for CASSLTGQGNNEQFF. Filled out from reference TRBV7-3 and TRBJ2-1, the complete variable domain reads GAGVSQTPSNKVTEKGKYVELRCDPISGHTALYWYRQSLGQGPEFLIYFQGTGAADDSGLPNDRFFAVRPEGSVSTLKIQRTERGDSAVYLCASSLTGQGNNEQFFGPGTRLTVL.

V usage is TRBV19 and J usage is TRBJ2-7, with TRBD2 matching 9 bases. With V trimmed by 3 bases and J by 6 bases, 9 bases remained unmatched. The CDR3 covers 15 residues. The germline CDR1 and CDR2 sequences are LNHDA and SQIVND (reference sequence). In DNA, the CDR3 is TGTGCCAGTAGTATGACAACTAGCGGGTACCCCGAGCAGTACTTC. It translates to CASSMTTSGYPEQYF.

The rearrangement joins TRBV19 to TRBJ2-1; 8 nucleotides line up with TRBD2. The CDR3 has 19 residues. Trimming took 2 bases from V and 3 from J; bases not matched to a gene: 15. Germline CDR1 reads LNHDA; CDR2 reads SQIVND (reference sequence). The CDR3 spells CASSIRGLATLTDYNEQFF. Here the CDR3 DNA reads TGTGCCAGTAGTATAAGAGGACTAGCTACTCTTACTGACTACAATGAGCAGTTCTTC.

V gene TRBV4-3 combines with J gene TRBJ2-3; TRBD2 is a possible D gene (6 bases). The V end lost 0 bases, the J end lost 0 bases, and 16 bases lay between the germline ends. The CDR3 contains 18 residues. Germline loops: CDR1 LGHNA, CDR2 YSLEER. CDR3 DNA: TGCGCCAGCAGCCAAGAAGATGCCCGGCTAGCGAGCACAGATACGCAGTATTTT. Protein sequence: CASSQEDARLASTDTQYF.

Only one count was recorded for this clone. The V gene is TRBV2, the J gene TRBJ1-1; TRBD1 agrees at 7 bases. Germline assignment: CDR1 SNHLY and CDR2 FYNNEI. V was clipped by 6 bases and J by 4 bases; unmatched bases: 5. CDR3 length equals 13 residues. The CDR3 DNA is TGTGCCAGCAGCGCTGACAGGGCCACTGAAGCTTTCTTT. As protein: CASSADRATEAFF.

This clone was counted only a few times. V gene TRBV7-2 combines with J gene TRBJ1-1; D ambiguous. Trimming took off 1 base at V and 3 bases at J, with 3 bases between the two ends. Germline V gene data show CDR1 as SGHTA and CDR2 as FQGNSA. CDR3 size: 12 residues. The CDR3 DNA is TGTGCCAGCAGCTTAGGGTACACTGAAGCTTTCTTT. Translation: CASSLGYTEAFF.

The chain uses TRBV9 and TRBJ2-7, with TRBD1 identical over 9 bases. J lost 1 base, V lost 0 bases, and 8 bases had no gene match. CDR3 length equals 17 residues. Germline lookup yields CDR1 SGDLS and CDR2 YYNGEE. CDR3 DNA sequence: TGTGCCAGCAGCGTAGGAGATGGACAGGGGAGATCCTACGAGCAGTACTTC. This gives the protein CASSVGDGQGRSYEQYF. Using reference TRBV9 and TRBJ2-7 for the parts outside the CDR3, the full variable domain is DSGVTQTPKHLITATGQRVTLRCSPRSGDLSVYWYQQSLDQGLQFLIQYYNGEERAKGNILERFSAQQFPDLHSELNLSSLELGDSALYFCASSVGDGQGRSYEQYFGPGTRLTVT.

The chain uses TRBV29-1 and TRBJ2-1; D is tentatively TRBD1 or TRBD2 (5 bases each). Germline CDR1 and CDR2: SQVTM and ANQGSEA. The V and J ends lost 7 bases and 7 bases respectively, with 29 bases between them. This CDR3 has 17 residues. Written as DNA, the CDR3 is TGCAGCGCCTTCCCCGCAGGGCGGGCGTCGATCCTTAATGAGCAGTTCTTC. It codes for CSAFPAGRASILNEQFF.